What follows is one T cell receptor (beta chain) and its context. The sample originates from a study of shared clonotypes between healthy human individuals. V gave up 4 bases and J gave up 4 bases, with 11 bases separating them. CDR3 length: 13 amino acids. Germline V gives CDR1 MDHEN, CDR2 SYDVKM. Positive CCR7 selection of CD45RO-negative cells yielded the naive CD8 cells, and terminally differentiated effector memory CD45RA+ cells were excluded. Libraries were prepared by immunoSEQ multiplex PCR; TCRdb keeps only in-frame clonotypes and omits some of them. The data contain around 2,000,000 clones, roughly 95% of them singletons.

Sequenced material: naive CD8+ T cells sorted from blood. The source of this sequence is a man aged 18 to 35 in good health. The rearrangement links TRBV28 to TRBJ2-7; D gene unclear. CDR3 in DNA: TGTGCCAGCAGTTCTGGAATGGGGTACGAGCAGTACTTC. The encoded protein is CASSSGMGYEQYF.